This TCR beta chain was obtained from a study of shared clonotypes between healthy human individuals. On the study more broadly: Samples came from a couple of female and three male donors aged 18 to 49.

Partitioning of CD4+ cells yielded a CD45RA+ naive subset and a CD45RA-negative memory subset. The trim removed 3 bases at V and 3 bases at J, leaving 6 bases unmatched. This CDR3 has 15 residues. The germline V gene encodes CDR1 SSHAT and CDR2 FNYEAQ (reference sequence). Sequencing was at deep level. Data came from immunoSEQ multiplex PCR; TCRdb stores just in-frame clones and leaves some out. The sample consists of hundreds of thousands of clones, more than 70% of them appearing once. The sequence was collected from a woman under 40 in good health. The specimen was memory CD4+ T cells sorted from blood. Subset in this sample: CD45RA-negative fraction. The chain has TRBV7-7 and TRBJ2-5, with 8 bases identical to TRBD2. CDR3 sequence: CASSFSSGGEETQYF. The CDR3, as DNA: TGTGCCAGCAGCTTTTCCAGCGGGGGTGAAGAGACCCAGTACTTC.